This T cell receptor beta chain originates from a study of identical twins listed by TCRdb under 2016. Study-wide context: To test whether fetal clonotypes persist, the study used deep sequencing on TCR alpha and beta repertoires from monozygotic twins, unrelated adults of various ages, and cord blood. Replicate twin experiments were performed at different times using different library preparation protocols to rule out contamination. The full study reports these points: Out-of-frame TCR alpha sharing in monozygotic twins was systematically underestimated by recombination models, whereas sharing between unrelated individuals was in agreement with the recombination models. Because the same donors could not be followed over many years, conclusions were based on cross-sectional statistical analysis. Fewer insertions were carried by abundant cord blood beta clonotypes, a similar but weaker trend appeared in young adult naive repertoires, and no such trend appeared in memory repertoires. Out-of-frame TCR alpha sequences shared between twins showed an excess of low generation-probability sequences compared with coincidental sharing between unrelated individuals. The excess sharing between twins in beta out-of-frame sequences was weaker because fewer shared sequences reduced the signal-to-noise ratio. Zero-insertion analyses could be partly confounded by invariant T cells such as MAIT and iNKT, though diverse VJ usage argued against such confounding for most clonotypes.

This clonotype was detected a few times. It has no known antigen specificity. No base qualities exist here, and no much larger clone lies one base off it. All donors were healthy Caucasians. Libraries were built with 5' RACE. Sequenced on an Illumina HiSeq 2000. Template switching added a universal primer binding site, and the final cDNA carried a unique molecular identifier that allowed TCR cDNA molecules to be counted accurately. First-strand cDNA for TCR alpha and beta chains was synthesized from specific primers in the conserved constant-segment region. To control for contamination, every cDNA library carried two barcodes: a SMART-Mk sample barcode plus Illumina barcodes. Two successive PCR steps introduced TruSeq adapter sequences along with Illumina sample barcodes. The TCR alpha and beta cDNA libraries were sequenced on the Illumina HiSeq platform using custom primers. Per the original workflow: MiGEC processed the raw reads to extract unique molecular identifiers, while MiXCR was used to determine the CDR3 positions. For each individual, recombination models were inferred using an EM algorithm with the repgenHMM and IGoR tools. The analysis of shared clonotypes was done with the tcR package in R, with sharing normalized by the product of cloneset sizes. To study raw recombination free of thymic and clonal selection effects, out-of-frame nonproductive sequences were analyzed. Using fastp trimming at Q25 and MiXCR clonotype assembly, TCRdb reanalyzed the public sequencing data and kept in-frame beta chains. Identical CDR3 protein sequences are pooled into one entry, listed with their most common genes and DNA. The V and J calls come from TCRdb's annotation, not from the publication. This sample has 1.5 million to 2 million distinct CDR3 sequences in its table, and about 31% of those were observed once. Under 0.35% of the sample comes from the top ten.

Via the germline V gene, CDR1 is LGHNA and CDR2 YNFKEQ. The V end loses 1 base and the J end loses 2 bases, and a stretch of 15 bases separates them. Including cysteine and phenylalanine, the CDR3 has 16 amino acids. Only CDR3 DNA is held: 48 bases, read in frame from base 1. This sequence was found in a newborn girl in good health. The rearranged segments are TRBV4-2 and TRBJ2-7, with TRBD2 tentatively as D gene (6 bases match). Sequenced material: cord blood. The CDR3 has the sequence CASSQGVRGNTYEQYF. The sequenced DNA is TGTGCCAGCAGCCAAGGGGTCCGGGGGAACACCTACGAGCAGTACTTC.